This TCR beta chain comes out of a study of T cell repertoires in cytomegalovirus infection. As for the study in general: An indication of both CMV infection and matching HLA type came from public TCR beta signatures.

TCRdb analysed the reads with MiXCR anew, one entry per CDR3 protein. The table includes 150,000 to 200,000 distinct CDR3 sequences, 13% to 15% detected once. In this sample, this clonotype turned up a few times. Its antigen is still unknown. CDR1 SGHDN and CDR2 FVKESK come from the germline V gene. CDR3 size: 13 residues. The trim removed 5 bases at V and 8 bases at J, leaving 6 bases unmatched. Study observations and caveats: HLA-C-restricted CMV clonotypes gave the most frequent clonotype in two of eight donors. Carriers of CMV and the relevant HLA type were discriminated by public TCR beta frequency.

This TCR was recovered from a human donor in good health (CMV status not recorded). Some clones in this sample may be carry-over from other donors' samples. This chain uses TRBV14 with TRBJ2-3; 8 bases map to TRBD1. The source material was PBMCs. CDR3 sequence reads: CASSKNRGVTQYF. Written as DNA, the CDR3 is TGTGCCAGCAGCAAGAACAGGGGGGTTACGCAGTATTTT.